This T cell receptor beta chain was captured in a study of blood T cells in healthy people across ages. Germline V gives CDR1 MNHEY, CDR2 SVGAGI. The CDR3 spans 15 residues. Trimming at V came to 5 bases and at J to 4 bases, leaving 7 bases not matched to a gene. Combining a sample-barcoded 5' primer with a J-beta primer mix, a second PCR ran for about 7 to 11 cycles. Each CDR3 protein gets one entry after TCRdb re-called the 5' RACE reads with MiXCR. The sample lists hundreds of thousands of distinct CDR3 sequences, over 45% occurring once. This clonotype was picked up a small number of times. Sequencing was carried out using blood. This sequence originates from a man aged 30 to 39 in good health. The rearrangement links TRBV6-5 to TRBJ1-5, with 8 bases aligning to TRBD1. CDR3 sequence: CASSLTGGPNQPQHF. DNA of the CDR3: TGTGCCAGCAGTCTAACAGGGGGACCGAATCAGCCCCAGCATTTT.